This TCR beta chain was profiled in a study of blood T cell repertoires in COVID-19. Study overall: The samples span acute and convalescent COVID-19 from the United States, Italy and Spain. Sources were T cells, B-cell-depleted T cells, or PBMCs; the material itself was cDNA or gDNA.

V lost 7 bases, J lost 0 bases, and 13 bases lay in between. The CDR3 runs to 14 residues. Germline V gene sequence: CDR1 MNHEY, CDR2 SVGAGI. Original analysis: Quantification of nucleated cells was approximated via reference gene primer amplification. Data came from immunoSEQ multiplex PCR; TCRdb stores just in-frame clones and leaves some out. The V and J calls and clone size were taken over from that table, and D and trimming were inferred from the DNA. The sample has over 100,000 clones; more than 85% are singletons. Sequencing input: peripheral blood. The TCR was taken from a man aged 45-65 years with active or convalescent COVID-19. The V and J genes are TRBV6-5 and TRBJ2-7, with D tentatively TRBD1 (7 bases). CDR3 protein: CASTQGGPSYEQYV. CDR3 in DNA: TGTGCCAGCACCCAGGGGGGTCCCTCCTACGAGCAGTACGTC.